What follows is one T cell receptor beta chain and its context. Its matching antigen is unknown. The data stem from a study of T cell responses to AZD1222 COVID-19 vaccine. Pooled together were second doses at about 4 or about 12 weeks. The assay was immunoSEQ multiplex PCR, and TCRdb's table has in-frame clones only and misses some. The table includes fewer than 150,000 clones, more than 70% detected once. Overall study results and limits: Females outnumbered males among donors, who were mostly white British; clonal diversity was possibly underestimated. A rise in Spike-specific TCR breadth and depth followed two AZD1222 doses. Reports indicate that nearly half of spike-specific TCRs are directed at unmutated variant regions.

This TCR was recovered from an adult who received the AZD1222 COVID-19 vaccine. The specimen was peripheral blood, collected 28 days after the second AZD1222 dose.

The CDR3 bases are TGTGCCAGCAGCGCAACTAATGAAAAACTGTTTTTT. Its protein is CASSATNEKLFF. The rearrangement joins TRBV6-5 to TRBJ1-4; D not certain. The CDR3 contains 12 residues. Germline-derived CDR1 and CDR2 are MNHEY and SVGAGI. V dropped 6 bases and J dropped 0 bases, with 2 bases sitting between them.